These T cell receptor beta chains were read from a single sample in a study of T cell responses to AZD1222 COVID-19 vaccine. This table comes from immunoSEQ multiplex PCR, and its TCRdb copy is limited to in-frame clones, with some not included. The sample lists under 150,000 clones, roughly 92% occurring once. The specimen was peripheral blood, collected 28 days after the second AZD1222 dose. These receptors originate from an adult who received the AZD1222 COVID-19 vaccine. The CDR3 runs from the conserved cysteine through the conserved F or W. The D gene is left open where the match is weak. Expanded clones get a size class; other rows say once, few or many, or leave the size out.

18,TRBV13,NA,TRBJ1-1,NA,CASSLFGVVGLSNTEAFF,TGTGCCAGCAGCTTATTCGGGGTGGTGGGGCTCTCGAACACTGAAGCTTTCTTT
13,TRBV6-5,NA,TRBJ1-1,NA,CASSRPGGTEAFF,TGTGCCAGCAGTCGCCCGGGGGGAACTGAAGCTTTCTTT
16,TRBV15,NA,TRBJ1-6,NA,CATSRWGPQDNSPLHF,TGTGCCACCAGCAGATGGGGGCCACAGGATAATTCACCCCTCCACTTT
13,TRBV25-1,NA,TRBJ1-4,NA,CASSEYGDEKLFF,TGTGCCAGCAGTGAATATGGTGATGAAAAACTGTTTTTT
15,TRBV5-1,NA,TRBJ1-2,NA,CASSRPLQGRVGYTF,TGCGCCAGCAGCAGACCACTACAGGGTCGGGTTGGCTACACCTTC
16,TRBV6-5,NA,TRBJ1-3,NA,CASSYSKPVSGNTIYF,TGTGCCAGCAGTTACTCGAAGCCAGTCTCTGGAAACACCATATATTTT
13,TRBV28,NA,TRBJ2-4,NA,CASSLLPRGPRDF,TGTGCCAGCAGTTTGCTCCCCCGGGGCCCTAGGGACTTC
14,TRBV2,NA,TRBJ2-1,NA,CASSGLGGYNEQFF,TGTGCCAGCAGTGGCCTCGGCGGGTACAATGAGCAGTTCTTC
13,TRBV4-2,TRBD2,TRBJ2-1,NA,CASTGTRDGEQFF,TGTGCCAGCACCGGGACTAGAGACGGTGAGCAGTTCTTC
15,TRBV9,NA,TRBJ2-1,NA,CASSVDGGVYNEQFF,TGTGCCAGCAGCGTAGACGGCGGGGTTTACAATGAGCAGTTCTTC
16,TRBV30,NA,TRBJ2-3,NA,CAWSRSLSLRTDTQYF,TGTGCCTGGAGCCGTAGCTTGTCTCTTCGCACAGATACGCAGTATTTT
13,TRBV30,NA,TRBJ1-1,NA,CAWSRADVTEAFF,TGTGCCTGGAGCCGGGCAGATGTAACTGAAGCTTTCTTT
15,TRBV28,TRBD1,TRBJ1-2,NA,CASSLNFQGAYGYTF,TGTGCCAGCAGTTTAAACTTCCAGGGGGCTTATGGCTACACCTTC
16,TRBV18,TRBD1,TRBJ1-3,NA,CASSPRDRSSGNTIYF,TGTGCCAGCTCACCCCGGGACAGAAGCTCTGGAAACACCATATATTTT
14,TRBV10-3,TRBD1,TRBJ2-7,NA,CAIKPGQGSYEQYF,TGTGCCATCAAGCCAGGACAGGGCTCCTACGAGCAGTACTTC
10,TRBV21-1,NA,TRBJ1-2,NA,CASSKDGYTF,TGTGCCAGCAGCAAAGATGGCTACACCTTC
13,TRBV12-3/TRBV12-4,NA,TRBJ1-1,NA,CASSLAGATEAFF,TGTGCCAGCAGTTTAGCCGGGGCCACTGAAGCTTTCTTT
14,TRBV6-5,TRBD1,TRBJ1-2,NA,CASSTTGVRVGYTF,TGTGCCAGCAGCACAACAGGGGTAAGGGTTGGCTACACCTTC
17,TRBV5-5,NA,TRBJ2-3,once,CASSLVVASLGTDTQYF,TGTGCCAGCAGCTTGGTGGTTGCTTCATTGGGCACAGATACGCAGTATTTT
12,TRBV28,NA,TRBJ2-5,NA,CASSNQWETQYF,TGTGCCAGCAGCAACCAATGGGAGACCCAGTACTTC
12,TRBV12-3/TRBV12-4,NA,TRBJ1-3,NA,CASSFPRNTIYF,TGTGCCAGCAGTTTCCCTCGAAACACCATATATTTT
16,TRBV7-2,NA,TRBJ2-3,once,CASSVPGRTWPDTQYF,TGTGCCAGCAGCGTCCCGGGACGTACATGGCCAGATACGCAGTATTTT
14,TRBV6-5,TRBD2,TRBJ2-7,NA,CASRTSGRGYEQYF,TGTGCCAGCCGGACTAGCGGGAGGGGATACGAGCAGTACTTC
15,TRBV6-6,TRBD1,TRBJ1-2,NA,CASSYRDREGYGYTF,TGTGCCAGCAGTTACCGGGACAGGGAGGGGTATGGCTACACCTTC
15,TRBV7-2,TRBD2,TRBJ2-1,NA,CASSLGGGALNEQFF,TGTGCCAGCAGCTTAGGGGGAGGGGCCCTCAATGAGCAGTTCTTC
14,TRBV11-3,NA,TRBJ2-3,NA,CASSHGGATDTQYF,TGTGCCAGCAGCCACGGCGGGGCGACAGATACGCAGTATTTT